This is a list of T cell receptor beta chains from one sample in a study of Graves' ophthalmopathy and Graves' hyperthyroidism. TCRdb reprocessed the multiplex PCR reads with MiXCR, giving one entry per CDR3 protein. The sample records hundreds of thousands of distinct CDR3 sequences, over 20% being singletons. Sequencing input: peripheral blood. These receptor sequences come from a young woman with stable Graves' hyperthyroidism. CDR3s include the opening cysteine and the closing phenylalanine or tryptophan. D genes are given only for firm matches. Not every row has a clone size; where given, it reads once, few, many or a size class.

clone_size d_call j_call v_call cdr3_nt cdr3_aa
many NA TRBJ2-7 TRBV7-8 TGTGCCAGCAGCTTAGTGGGTTCTACTAGGGGCGAGCAGTACTTC CASSLVGSTRGEQYF
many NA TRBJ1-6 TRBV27 TGTGCCAGCAGTTACTGGGACGCCGCAGGGAATTCACCCCTCCACTTT CASSYWDAAGNSPLHF
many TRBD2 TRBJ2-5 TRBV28 TGTGCCAGCAGTTTACGACAGAAGGGGAGGGCAGAGACCCAGTACTTC CASSLRQKGRAETQYF
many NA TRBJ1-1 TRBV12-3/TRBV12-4 TGTGCCAGCAGTTTAGGTCGCAGCGATCAAACTGAAGCTTTCTTT CASSLGRSDQTEAFF
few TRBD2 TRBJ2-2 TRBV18 TGTGCCAGCTCACCACTGCGCGGGAGAGGTACCGGGGAGCTGTTTTTT CASSPLRGRGTGELFF
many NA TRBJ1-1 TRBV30 TGTGCCTGGTTGAGTAGGAGGGGCACTGAAGCTTTCTTT CAWLSRRGTEAFF
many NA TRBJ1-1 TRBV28 TGTGCCAGCAGTATCGCCTGGGGAGACACTGAAGCTTTCTTT CASSIAWGDTEAFF
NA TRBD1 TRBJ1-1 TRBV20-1 TGCAGTGCTAGACAACAGGGGGACGCTGAAGCTTTCTTT CSARQQGDAEAFF
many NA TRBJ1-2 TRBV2 TGTGCCAGCAGTAGGACAGCTAACTATGGCTACACCTTC CASSRTANYGYTF
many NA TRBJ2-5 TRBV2 TGTGCCAGCACCCCGGCTTGGGGAGAGACCCAGTACTTC CASTPAWGETQYF
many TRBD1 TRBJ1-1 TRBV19 TGTGCCAGTAGTTCAGGGGGGTTGTCGGTCACTGAAGCTTTCTTT CASSSGGLSVTEAFF
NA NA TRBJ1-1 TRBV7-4 TGTGCCAGCAGCTTCTTGGTCCCAGGTTGGATTTACACTGAAGCTTTCTTT CASSFLVPGWIYTEAFF
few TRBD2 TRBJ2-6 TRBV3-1 TGTGCCAGCAGCCCGGGCGCGGGAGCCCTCAACGTCCTGACTTTC CASSPGAGALNVLTF
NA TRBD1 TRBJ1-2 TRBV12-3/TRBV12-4 TGTGCCAGCAGTTTGGGGACAGGGCTCTGGGGCTACACCTTC CASSLGTGLWGYTF
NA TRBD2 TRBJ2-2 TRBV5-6 TGTGCCAGCAGCCGGATTAGCGGGAGTTGGACCGGGGAGCTGTTTTTT CASSRISGSWTGELFF
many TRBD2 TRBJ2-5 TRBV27 TGTGCCAGCAGTTTATATTATCCGACAAACTCTCTCATTAGCGGGCAAGAGACCCAGTACTTC CASSLYYPTNSLISGQETQYF
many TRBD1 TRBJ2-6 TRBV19 TGTGCCAGTACCCAGACAGGGGGGTTTGGGGCCAACGTCCTGACTTTC CASTQTGGFGANVLTF
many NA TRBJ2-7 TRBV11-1 TGTGCCAGCAGCCTAGGCGTTGGGTGGGATCCGACCTACGAGCAGTACTTC CASSLGVGWDPTYEQYF
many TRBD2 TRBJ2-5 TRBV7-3 TGTGCCAGCAGCTTACAAGCGGGGGTACAAGAGACCCAGTACTTC CASSLQAGVQETQYF
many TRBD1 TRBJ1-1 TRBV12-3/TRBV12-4 TGTGCCAGCAGTGACTTCGACAGGGTGAACACTGAAGCTTTCTTT CASSDFDRVNTEAFF
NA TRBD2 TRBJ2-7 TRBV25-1 TGTGCCAGCAGTGCCCCGGGACTAGCGGGAGGGCGGGAGCAGTACTTC CASSAPGLAGGREQYF
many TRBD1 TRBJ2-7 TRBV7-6 TGTGCCAGCAGCGTTGACAGGGTTTCCAACGAGCAGTACTTC CASSVDRVSNEQYF
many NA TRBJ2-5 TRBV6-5 TGTGCCAGCCTTGGGGCTAGCGAGCAAGAGACCCAGTACTTC CASLGASEQETQYF
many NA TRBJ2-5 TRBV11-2 TGTGCCAGCAGCATAACACTTGTGGCAGAGACCCAGTACTTC CASSITLVAETQYF
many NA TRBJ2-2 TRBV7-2 TGTGCCATCGAGACCGGGGAGCTGTTTTTT CAIETGELFF
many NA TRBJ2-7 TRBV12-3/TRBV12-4 TGTGCCAGCAGCGCAGGGTCCTACGAGCAGTACTTC CASSAGSYEQYF
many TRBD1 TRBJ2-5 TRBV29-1 TGCAGCGGGACCGGGACAGGGGGGGAGACCCAGTACTTC CSGTGTGGETQYF
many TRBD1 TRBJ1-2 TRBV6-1 TGTGCCAGCAGTCCCGGGACAGGGGGATATGGCTACACCTTC CASSPGTGGYGYTF
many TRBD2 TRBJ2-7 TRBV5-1 TGCGCCAGCAGCTTGGTAGCGGGTCCCTCCTACGAGCAGTACTTC CASSLVAGPSYEQYF
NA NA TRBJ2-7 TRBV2 TGTGCCAGCAGTGGTTTGCGGAGCCACTACGAGCAGTACTTC CASSGLRSHYEQYF
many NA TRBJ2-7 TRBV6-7 TGTGCCAGCAGTTACCCACGGTGCAGGGATTACGAGCAGTACTTC CASSYPRCRDYEQYF
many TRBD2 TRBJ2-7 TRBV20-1 TGCAGTGGGATTCAGCGGGAGGGCCGAAGCGGGCAGTACTTC CSGIQREGRSGQYF
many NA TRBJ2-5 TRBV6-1 TGTGCCAGCAGCCCCCACCTTCGAGGATTTGGGGAGACCCAGTACTTC CASSPHLRGFGETQYF
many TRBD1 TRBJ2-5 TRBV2 TGTGCCAGCACCTTAGGGACAGGCCAAGAGACCCAGTACTTC CASTLGTGQETQYF
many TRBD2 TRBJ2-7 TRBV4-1 TGCGCCAGCAGCCAAGAGTCTGCATCGGGGGGTAAGGAGCAGTACTTC CASSQESASGGKEQYF
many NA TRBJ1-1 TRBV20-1 TGCAGTGCTAGAGCTCGGGAAGCTTTCTTT CSARAREAFF
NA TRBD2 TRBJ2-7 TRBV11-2 TGTGCCAGCAGCCTACCCATAGCGGGTGCCTCCTACGAGCAGTACTTC CASSLPIAGASYEQYF
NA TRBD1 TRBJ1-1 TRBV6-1 TGTGCCAGCAGGGGACAGTTAGTCACTGAAGCTTTCTTT CASRGQLVTEAFF
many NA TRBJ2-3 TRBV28 TGTGCCAGCAGCCAAAGGGGTCGAGATACGCAGTATTTT CASSQRGRDTQYF
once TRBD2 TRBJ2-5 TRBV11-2 TGTGCCAGCAGCCCCGCTTCGGCGGGAGGGCCCCAAGGGACCCAGTACTTC CASSPASAGGPQGTQYF